Below, 2 T cell receptor beta chains from the same sample are listed, as sequenced in a study of a mutant IDH1 vaccine in newly diagnosed glioma. These receptors have no identified antigens. Sequencing was performed with immunoSEQ multiplex PCR; in TCRdb, only in-frame clones are kept and a portion is missing. The profile covers about 50,000 clones, with about three quarters appearing a single time and around 4.9% taken by the ten largest. Time point specified: week 5, during vaccination. In the vaccine, a single dose held 300 ug of the mutant IDH1 20-mer peptide, along with topical imiquimod. The sample in question was PBMCs, obtained from a glioma patient whose treatment included an IDH1 peptide vaccine. The receptors come from a man aged 50 or older with glioma.

J is TRBJ2-7 and V is TRBV4-1, with TRBD2 matching 11 bases. Trimming took 0 bases from V and 2 from J; bases not matched to a gene: 6. The germline CDR1 and CDR2 sequences are MGHRA and YSYEKL. The CDR3 runs 17 residues. CDR3: CASSQDRISGGAYEQYF. CDR3 nucleotides: TGCGCCAGCAGCCAAGATCGGATTAGCGGGGGGGCCTACGAGCAGTACTTC.

This rearrangement joins TRBV2 to TRBJ2-2, with TRBD1 identical over 9 bases. CDR3 length: 14 amino acids. V was pared by 7 bases and J by 7 bases, with 7 bases of the junction left unmatched. Germline loops: CDR1 SNHLY, CDR2 FYNNEI. Here the CDR3 reads CASKTGGDGGELFF. Here the CDR3 DNA reads TGTGCCAGCAAAACAGGGGGCGATGGCGGGGAGCTGTTTTTT.